This T cell receptor (beta chain) was identified during a study of monozygotic twins with inflammatory bowel disease. Whole-study findings and limits: Different T cell subtypes could not be distinguished. Patient repertoires may have gained variability from differing immunosuppressive treatments. The sharing of clonotypes with others was lower in IBD patients than in healthy twins, especially with disease activity.

Each CDR3 protein gets one entry in TCRdb, which reprocessed the 5' RACE reads and gives no DNA. Recorded for this sample: roughly 160,000 distinct CDR3 sequences. Notes on this clonotype: The antigen is undetermined.

CDR1 and CDR2 (germline): SEHNR, FQNEAQ (reference sequence). The CDR3 is made up of 15 amino acids. This TCR came from a human donor with ulcerative colitis or Crohn's disease, or a healthy co-twin of an affected twin (not recorded which). This chain uses TRBV7-9 with TRBJ1-2; TCRdb designates TRBD1, a call that cannot be tested without DNA. Specimen: blood. The CDR3 region is CASSFGTGYRTGYTF.